This TCR beta chain is drawn from a study of blood T cells in healthy people across ages. Overall study findings and caveats: PBMC samples, being unsorted, prevented any conclusive comparison of naive and antigen-experienced cells.

In regard to this clonotype: Antigen specificity is unknown.

The use of a sample-barcoded 5' primer and a J-beta primer mix characterized a second PCR of 7 to 11 cycles. Each cDNA molecule, via a template-switch adaptor with 12 random nucleotides, was tagged. MiXCR, run by TCRdb on the 5' RACE reads, gives a single entry per CDR3 protein. The sample contains 600,000 to 850,000 distinct CDR3 sequences, roughly 47% of which appear only once. Trimming took off 4 bases at V and 4 bases at J, with 17 bases between the two ends. The germline V gene encodes CDR1 SGHDT and CDR2 YYEEEE. The length of the CDR3 is 15 residues. The clonotype originates from a woman between 55 and 75 years old in good health. The chain links TRBV5-6 to TRBJ1-2; weak D call: TRBD1 (5 bases). The sample consisted of blood. Written as DNA, the CDR3 is TGTGCCAGCAGCGCTCCACGGGTGGGGGTCTATGGCTACACCTTC. Its translation: CASSAPRVGVYGYTF.